The text below deals with one T cell receptor beta chain. PCR was performed a second time for 7 to 11 cycles using a sample-barcoded 5' primer and a J-beta primer mix. The authors tagged each cDNA molecule using a template-switch adaptor with 12 random nucleotides. Using its own MiXCR run on the 5' RACE reads, TCRdb lists one record per CDR3 protein. This sample carries 1,500,000 or so distinct CDR3 sequences, 42% of them seen once, and the ten largest clones take about 3.8%. The data stem from a study of blood T cells in healthy people across ages. Study overall: Template switching retrieved approximately one barcoded beta molecule for each two T cells.

CDR1 MNHNY and CDR2 SVGAGI come from the germline V gene (reference sequence). CDR3 length: 12 residues. Trimming pared 6 bases from V and 11 bases from J, leaving 16 bases between. This TCR was recovered from a woman aged 18 to 35 in good health. The gene calls are TRBV6-6 and TRBJ1-1; unclear D gene. Sequencing used blood. CDR3 nucleotide sequence: TGTGCCAGCAGGGATGGAGGAGTTTACGCTTTCTTT. Translated: CASRDGGVYAFF.